The entry below gives a single T cell receptor beta chain sequence along with its context. The antigen remains undetermined. V was trimmed by 0 bases and J by 7 bases, leaving 6 bases between them. CDR3 length equals 12 residues. Germline CDR1 LGHNA, CDR2 YSLEER. This sample was taken from a study of cytomegalovirus exposure and HLA in healthy donors. PCR was performed using 60 Vbeta and 13 Jbeta primers. Clones were read by immunoSEQ multiplex PCR, and TCRdb kept only the in-frame ones, dropping some. In the table there are 90,000 to 150,000 clones, over 70% of which are singletons. Broader study findings: With further analysis later on, most CMV-associated TCR beta chains appeared HLA-restricted. In a later analysis, TCR beta V- and J-gene trimming showed a link to a missense DCLRE1C variant. Common viral pathogens seemed, in a later analysis, to connect with several of the most significant clusters.

The sequenced sample was PBMCs. The origin of this receptor is a woman between 50 and 59 years old in good health and CMV-seropositive. V usage is TRBV4-3 and J usage is TRBJ1-2; D is ambiguous. In DNA, the CDR3 is TGCGCCAGCAGCCAAGACAGGCGTGGCTACACCTTC. Protein sequence: CASSQDRRGYTF.